Sequencing of this TCR beta chain was carried out in a study of CD8 T cells in Susac syndrome. Broader study findings: The study conceded that relatively few individuals underwent its TCR sequencing and HLA analysis.

This CDR3 is 14 amino acids long. Germline loops: CDR1 LGHDT, CDR2 YNNKEL (reference sequence). V dropped 9 bases and J dropped 1; count of bases not matched to a gene: 7. Roughly 0.45 to 1 ug RNA was reverse transcribed with random hexamers. A multiplex approach, immunoSEQ multiplex PCR, amplified TCR beta CDR3 across 54 Vbeta and 13 Jbeta. Via MiXCR, TCRdb re-called the immunoSEQ multiplex PCR reads, giving one row per CDR3 protein. Of about 69,000 distinct CDR3 sequences in the sample, approximately 95% were seen once. As to this clonotype: The target antigen is unknown.

The receptor was isolated from a human donor in good health. Sequenced sample: CD8+ T cells from PBMCs. The chain employs TRBV3-1 and TRBJ2-7; 9 nucleotides line up with TRBD1. CDR3 loop: CASAPGQGSYEQYF. CDR3 DNA: TGTGCCAGTGCCCCGGGACAGGGTTCCTACGAGCAGTACTTC.